The next 10 T cell receptor beta chains were all read from a single sample in a study of a mutant IDH1 vaccine in newly diagnosed glioma. As to time point: week 23, last vaccination. With topical imiquimod, each dose of the vaccine consisted of 300 ug of mutant IDH1 20-mer peptide. Sequencing used immunoSEQ multiplex PCR; TCRdb keeps in-frame clones, though not all of them. The table shows some 80,000 clones, with around 85% occurring only once. What these receptors recognize is not known. Here the sequenced sample was PBMCs, taken from a glioma patient whose treatment included an IDH1 peptide vaccine. Receptor source: a woman aged 45-65 years with glioma.

The rearrangement links TRBV28 to TRBJ2-7, with D maybe TRBD2 (6 bases). V was cut by 3 bases and J by 6 bases, with 6 bases left in between. The CDR3 loop spans 11 amino acids. The germline V gene has CDR1 MDHEN and CDR2 SYDVKM. CDR3 coding DNA: TGTGCCAGCAGTTTCGGGAGCGAGCAGTACTTC. Its protein product is CASSFGSEQYF.

In its sample, this clone was seen a few times. The V and J genes are TRBV12-5 and TRBJ2-3, with 8 nucleotides matching TRBD1. CDR1 is LGHNT, CDR2 FRNRAP, per germline. This CDR3 contains 15 residues. V lost 4 bases to trimming and J lost 2 bases; unmatched junction nucleotides: 5. As DNA, the CDR3 is TGTGCTAGTGGTTCTCAGGGGGCTCCCACAGATACGCAGTATTTT. It codes for CASGSQGAPTDTQYF. Based on the CDR3 plus reference TRBV12-5 and TRBJ2-3, the full variable domain is DARVTQTPRHKVTEMGQEVTMRCQPILGHNTVFWYRQTMMQGLELLAYFRNRAPLDDSGMPKDRFSAEMPDATLATLKIQPSEPRDSAVYFCASGSQGAPTDTQYFGPGTRLTVL.

Only a few counts were recorded for this clone. CDR3 coding DNA: TGTGCCAGCAGCGCGGGACAGGGGACTGAAGCTTTCTTT. This encodes CASSAGQGTEAFF. V is TRBV9 and J is TRBJ1-1; TRBD1 matches 10 bases. This CDR3 comprises 13 residues. Germline CDR1 reads SGDLS; CDR2 reads YYNGEE. Trimming removed 3 bases from V and 5 bases from J; junction bases left unmatched: 1.

The CDR3, as DNA: TGTGCCAGCAGCTTGCGGGGGGCCGGGGAGCTGTTTTTT. The encoded protein is CASSLRGAGELFF. This rearrangement joins TRBV5-6 to TRBJ2-2, with 7 positions matching TRBD2. In germline, CDR1 is SGHDT, CDR2 YYEEEE. The junction had 0 bases not matched to a gene; V was cut back by 1 base and J by 6 bases. CDR3 size: 13 residues.

This clone was detected once. The V call is TRBV5-1, the J call TRBJ2-7; maybe TRBD1 (5 bases). Germline V CDR1 and CDR2: SGHRS, YFSETQ. The CDR3 length is 14 residues. Trimming took 3 bases from V and 2 from J, leaving 12 bases between them. The CDR3 sequence: CASSSTGMPYEQYF. CDR3 in DNA: TGCGCCAGCAGCTCAACAGGTATGCCCTACGAGCAGTACTTC.

The CDR3 reads CASSLTATGELFF. The DNA of the CDR3 is TGCGCCAGCAGCCTGACAGCCACCGGGGAGCTGTTTTTT. The chain employs TRBV5-1 and TRBJ2-2; TRBD1 might be the D (5 bases). The germline V gene has CDR1 SGHRS and CDR2 YFSETQ. Trimming pared 4 bases from V and 4 bases from J, leaving 8 bases between. The CDR3 has 13 amino acids. Together with reference TRBV5-1 and TRBJ2-2, the CDR3 gives the full variable domain: KAGVTQTPRYLIKTRGQQVTLSCSPISGHRSVSWYQQTPGQGLQFLFEYFSETQRNKGNFPGRFSGRQFSNSRSEMNVSTLELGDSALYLCASSLTATGELFFGEGSRLTVL.

The CDR3: CASRGQARGNTIYF. The CDR3 region has the DNA TGTGCCAGCAGAGGACAGGCCAGGGGGAACACCATATATTTT. The chain carries TRBV28 and TRBJ1-3; 7 bases line up with TRBD1. The CDR3 loop spans 14 amino acids. V trimming: 6 bases; J trimming: 7 bases; junction bases outside the gene matches: 9. Germline V gene data show CDR1 as MDHEN and CDR2 as SYDVKM.

The V and J genes are TRBV7-9 and TRBJ2-3; no firm D call. The germline CDR1 and CDR2 sequences are SEHNR and FQNEAQ (reference sequence). The CDR3 runs to 13 residues. Trimming stripped 1 base from V and 4 bases from J, with 6 bases between. The CDR3 region is CASSLDGSDTQYF. The CDR3 nucleotides read TGTGCCAGCAGCTTAGACGGATCAGATACGCAGTATTTT.

The gene calls are TRBV15 and TRBJ1-5, with TRBD1 as a possible D gene (6 bases). This CDR3 has 16 residues. Trimming pared 3 bases from V and 6 bases from J, leaving 18 bases between. Per the germline V gene, CDR1 is LNHNV and CDR2 is YYDKDF (reference sequence). The CDR3 region is CATSRRGRGGGQPQHF. CDR3 DNA: TGTGCCACCAGCAGGAGGGGCAGGGGAGGGGGTCAGCCCCAGCATTTT.

The chain carries TRBV28 and TRBJ2-5, with D perhaps TRBD1 (5 bases). The CDR3 loop spans 13 amino acids. Germline lookup yields CDR1 MDHEN and CDR2 SYDVKM. V was pared by 4 bases and J by 4 bases, with 10 bases between. In nucleotides, the CDR3 is TGTGCCAGCAGTTCTCGACAGTTAGAGACCCAGTACTTC. It codes for CASSSRQLETQYF.